The clone carrying this T cell receptor beta chain was picked up many times. Its antigen is unknown. These data belong to a study of T cells in Graves' hyperthyroidism and ophthalmopathy. These patients, aged 18 to 65, had recently diagnosed hyperthyroidism lasting under 2 months. Fresh peripheral blood, about 10 ml of it, supplied the PBMCs. The V gene lost 3 bases and the J gene lost 12 bases, with 15 bases spanning the gap. This CDR3 is 13 amino acids long. RNA transcripts served as the template for amplifying TCR beta CDR3 regions. In the first-round RT-PCR of the TCR CDR3, the HTBI primer set was used. In TCRdb, the multiplex PCR reads were re-called with MiXCR into one record per CDR3 protein. The table has under 350,000 distinct CDR3 sequences, 13% seen once. Whole-study findings and limits: Most thyroid clonotypes that were expanded above 0.001 also turned up in blood.

The clonotype comes from a woman in her 30s with Graves' hyperthyroidism that later progressed to Graves' ophthalmopathy. Sample: blood. The chain combines TRBV12-3 or TRBV12-4 with TRBJ2-1; D might be TRBD2 (5 bases). The CDR3 nucleotides read TGTGCCAGCAGTTTTCGGGGAGCAATGAGGCAGTTCTTC. Amino acid sequence: CASSFRGAMRQFF.